Shown below are 31 T cell receptor beta chains from a single sample sequenced in a study of blood T cell repertoires in COVID-19. Measured with immunoSEQ multiplex PCR; TCRdb has only the in-frame clones, and not every one. The repertoire holds 310,000 or so clones, with over 75% as singletons. The material sequenced was PBMCs or T cells enriched from blood (not recorded which). The receptors stem from a woman between 40 and 50 years old who had recovered from COVID-19.

The V and J genes are TRBV10-3 and TRBJ2-1; TRBD1 might be the D (5 bases). This CDR3 contains 16 residues. Germline V gives CDR1 ENHRY, CDR2 SYGVKD. V lost 3 bases to trimming and J lost 0 bases, with 12 bases between them. The CDR3 spells CAISETGRASYNEQFF. The DNA for the CDR3 is TGTGCCATCAGTGAAACAGGCAGGGCCTCCTACAATGAGCAGTTCTTC.

This clone was counted a single time. The chain is built from TRBV9 and TRBJ2-7, with a weak D call TRBD2 (5 bases). Trimming took off 2 bases at V and 2 bases at J, with 11 bases between the two ends. The CDR3 length is 14 residues. Germline V CDR1 and CDR2: SGDLS, YYNGEE. CDR3 in DNA: TGTGCCAGCAGCGTCGCCCCCGGGACCTACGAGCAGTACTTC. It yields the protein CASSVAPGTYEQYF. The whole variable domain, remainder taken from reference TRBV9 and TRBJ2-7, is DSGVTQTPKHLITATGQRVTLRCSPRSGDLSVYWYQQSLDQGLQFLIQYYNGEERAKGNILERFSAQQFPDLHSELNLSSLELGDSALYFCASSVAPGTYEQYFGPGTRLTVT.

The V call is TRBV11-3, the J call TRBJ2-1; the match to TRBD2 covers 13 bases. V lost 8 bases and J lost 8; bases outside the gene matches: 6. In germline, CDR1 is SGHNT, CDR2 YENEEA. This CDR3 spans 14 amino acids. The CDR3 nucleotides read TGTGCCAGCGGTAGGACTAGCGGGAGTTATGAGCAGTTCTTC. Translated, it gives CASGRTSGSYEQFF.

The rearrangement joins TRBV5-6 to TRBJ2-1, with a weak D call TRBD2 (7 bases). With 2 bases removed from V and 4 bases from J, the gap between germline ends came to 22 bases. This CDR3 spans 18 amino acids. Germline V gene lookup returns CDR1 SGHDT and CDR2 YYEEEE. The CDR3 protein is CASSFLAGAGEGYNEQFF. Here the CDR3 DNA reads TGTGCCAGCAGCTTCCTTGCTGGGGCAGGGGAGGGATACAATGAGCAGTTCTTC.

This clone was recorded only once. V and J are TRBV7-3 and TRBJ2-1; D might be TRBD2 (6 bases). The CDR3 runs 15 residues. The germline gives CDR1 SGHTA, CDR2 FQGTGA. Trimming stripped 4 bases from V and 3 bases from J, with 13 bases between. The CDR3 DNA follows: TGTGCCAGCAGCTCACCGGGACTGTACTACAATGAGCAGTTCTTC. Protein product: CASSSPGLYYNEQFF.

This chain connects TRBV6-6 to TRBJ2-1; 7 nucleotides line up with TRBD1. CDR1 and CDR2 (germline): MNHNY, SVGAGI (reference sequence). Unmatched junction bases numbered 13, after V lost 9 bases and J lost 5 bases. The CDR3 has 15 amino acids. CDR3 residues: CASRTGIGNNNEQFF. In nucleotides, the CDR3 is TGTGCCAGTCGGACAGGAATCGGGAACAACAATGAGCAGTTCTTC.

The chain joins TRBV7-9 to TRBJ2-7; 8 nucleotides line up with TRBD1. This CDR3 region has 15 residues. V shed 4 bases and J 0 bases; nucleotides not matched to a gene: 5. CDR1 is SEHNR and CDR2 is FQNEAQ in the germline V gene (reference sequence). The CDR3 loop reads CASSSRDRSSYEQYF. The CDR3 DNA sequence: TGTGCCAGCAGCTCCCGGGACAGGAGCTCCTACGAGCAGTACTTC.

The genes are TRBV27 and TRBJ2-1; TRBD2 matches 8 bases. The CDR3 consists of 16 residues. V gave up 7 bases and J gave up 5 bases; unmatched junction bases: 13. Looked up from germline, CDR1 is MNHEY and CDR2 is SMNVEV (reference sequence). In DNA, the CDR3 is TGTGCCAGCAAGCCATTCCCCCCGGGGGGGGACAATGAGCAGTTCTTC. Amino acids: CASKPFPPGGDNEQFF.

The chain uses TRBV7-6 and TRBJ2-7; TRBD2 agrees at 9 bases. The CDR3 runs to 16 residues. Per the germline V gene, CDR1 is SGHVS and CDR2 is FNYEAQ. The V and J ends lost 0 bases and 3 bases, in that order; junction bases with no gene match: 6. The CDR3 bases are TGTGCCAGCAGCTTAGCGTGGGCAGCGGGGGGCTACGAGCAGTACTTC. The encoded protein is CASSLAWAAGGYEQYF.

The chain carries TRBV10-3 and TRBJ2-5; TRBD2 is a possible D gene (6 bases). The CDR3 spans 15 residues. Germline V gene lookup returns CDR1 ENHRY and CDR2 SYGVKD. With 2 bases removed from V and 2 bases from J, the gap between germline ends came to 12 bases. The CDR3 nucleotides read TGTGCCATCAGTGAGAATCAAGGGAGGCAAGAGACCCAGTACTTC. This codes for CAISENQGRQETQYF.

Comments on this clone: Other DNA sequences in the same sample also yield this CDR3. The chain recombines TRBV7-9 with TRBJ1-2; maybe TRBD1 (6 bases). V was cut by 5 bases and J by 5 bases, with 15 bases left in between. CDR1 and CDR2 from the germline V gene are SEHNR and FQNEAQ (reference sequence). This CDR3 is built from 14 residues. CDR3 sequence: CASSLGGPNYGYTF. The CDR3 DNA reads TGTGCCAGCAGCCTGGGGGGGCCGAATTATGGCTACACCTTC. Full variable domain (outside the CDR3, taken from reference TRBV7-9 and TRBJ1-2): DTGVSQNPRHKITKRGQNVTFRCDPISEHNRLYWYRQTLGQGPEFLTYFQNEAQLEKSRLLSDRFSAERPKGSFSTLEIQRTEQGDSAMYLCASSLGGPNYGYTFGSGTRLTVV.

This chain joins TRBV11-3 and TRBJ2-1, with D possibly TRBD2 on 6 matching bases. This CDR3 comprises 15 residues. With 5 bases removed from V and 6 bases from J, the gap between germline ends came to 17 bases. Germline V gene data show CDR1 as SGHNT and CDR2 as YENEEA. For the CDR3, the DNA is TGTGCCAGCAGCGAGCTGGGGGTGGGGGGCAATGAGCAGTTCTTC. As protein: CASSELGVGGNEQFF.

This chain uses TRBV28 with TRBJ2-7, with 9 bases fitting TRBD1. This CDR3 region has 13 residues. V lost 6 bases and J lost 2; bases outside the gene matches: 2. The V gene's germline CDR1 is MDHEN and CDR2 SYDVKM. As DNA, the CDR3 is TGTGCCAGCAGGGGGACAGGGACCTACGAGCAGTACTTC. Its protein product is CASRGTGTYEQYF.

The chain has TRBV25-1 and TRBJ2-3; 8 bases map to TRBD1. The junction had 7 bases not matched to a gene; V was cut back by 1 base and J by 7 bases. CDR1 and CDR2 (germline): MGHDK, SYGVNS. The CDR3 has 15 residues. In nucleotides, the CDR3 is TGTGCCAGCAGTGAATCGGACAGGGTAGGGAATACGCAGTATTTT. Protein: CASSESDRVGNTQYF.

The genes are TRBV5-1 and TRBJ2-7; 8 bases match TRBD2. The germline gives CDR1 SGHRS, CDR2 YFSETQ. The CDR3 spans 15 residues. V was clipped by 3 bases and J by 4 bases; unmatched bases: 9. CDR3 DNA: TGCGCCAGCAGCTCCGCGGGGGGCGGAGGGTACGAGCAGTACTTC. It specifies CASSSAGGGGYEQYF.

In its sample, this clone was seen once. The chain combines TRBV24-1 with TRBJ2-2; weak D call: TRBD1 (5 bases). The germline CDR1 and CDR2 sequences are KGHDR and SFDVKD. Trimming took 1 base from V and 2 from J, leaving 16 bases between them. The CDR3 has 18 amino acids. The CDR3 sequence is CATSDFGRGRDNTGELFF. CDR3 DNA sequence: TGTGCCACCAGTGATTTTGGAAGAGGCAGGGATAACACCGGGGAGCTGTTTTTT.

This clone was seen only once. The chain recombines TRBV15 with TRBJ1-3; D is unresolved. Trimming removed 7 bases at V and 0 bases at J, with 10 bases between. The CDR3 loop spans 14 amino acids. Germline assignment: CDR1 LNHNV and CDR2 YYDKDF (reference sequence). CDR3 in DNA: TGTGCCACCAAGGCGGGGAGCTCTGGAAACACCATATATTTT. Residues: CATKAGSSGNTIYF.

The chain combines TRBV7-9 with TRBJ2-2; 9 bases fit TRBD2. Germline CDR1 is SEHNR and CDR2 is FQNEAQ (reference sequence). With V trimmed by 2 bases and J by 4 bases, 5 bases remained unmatched. The CDR3 totals 16 residues. CDR3 DNA: TGTGCCAGCAGCTTAATCCTAGCGGGGCCCACCGGGGAGCTGTTTTTT. Translating gives CASSLILAGPTGELFF.

The chain links TRBV18 to TRBJ1-4, with 8 bases matching TRBD1. CDR1 KGHSH and CDR2 LQKENI come from the germline V gene. V was clipped by 0 bases and J by 5 bases; unmatched bases: 8. The CDR3 sequence is 17 residues long. The CDR3 sequence: CASSPPDRVPGNEKLFF. CDR3 nucleotide sequence: TGTGCCAGCTCACCACCGGACAGGGTTCCTGGGAATGAAAAACTGTTTTTT. The full variable domain, completed using reference TRBV18 and TRBJ1-4, is NAGVMQNPRHLVRRRGQEARLRCSPMKGHSHVYWYRQLPEEGLKFMVYLQKENIIDESGMPKERFSAEFPKEGPSILRIQQVVRGDSAAYFCASSPPDRVPGNEKLFFGSGTQLSVL.

The J gene is TRBJ2-2, the V gene TRBV20-1; D may be TRBD2 (5 bases). Germline assignment: CDR1 DFQATT and CDR2 SNEGSKA (reference sequence). V lost 3 bases, J lost 6 bases, and 11 bases lay in between. CDR3 length: 13 residues. The CDR3 sequence is CSASKTEAGELFF. CDR3 nucleotides: TGCAGTGCTAGTAAGACGGAGGCCGGGGAGCTGTTTTTT.

Regarding this clone: The sample carries other DNA sequences with the same CDR3. The genes are TRBV27 and TRBJ1-2; TRBD1 matches at 7 bases. Germline trimming cut 4 bases from V and 2 bases from J; bases unmatched to any gene: 1. In germline, CDR1 is MNHEY, CDR2 SMNVEV (reference sequence). The CDR3 is 13 amino acids. This chain's CDR3 is CASSWDRNYGYTF. The CDR3 nucleotides are TGTGCCAGCAGTTGGGACAGAAACTATGGCTACACCTTC.

This sequence joins TRBV24-1 and TRBJ1-1; 7 bases fit TRBD1. V dropped 12 bases and J dropped 4; count of bases not matched to a gene: 10. The CDR3 consists of 13 residues. Germline V gene lookup returns CDR1 KGHDR and CDR2 SFDVKD. CDR3 DNA sequence: TGTGCCGAACCTATCAGGGGGACCACTGAAGCTTTCTTT. This gives the protein CAEPIRGTTEAFF.

V usage is TRBV6-2 or TRBV6-3 and J usage is TRBJ2-3; 14 nucleotides agree with TRBD2. V lost 5 bases, J lost 7 bases, and 5 bases stayed unmatched. This CDR3 comprises 15 residues. Germline V gene data show CDR1 as MNHEY and CDR2 as SVGEGT. The CDR3 loop reads CASSQGLAGENTQYF. CDR3 nucleotides: TGTGCCAGCAGTCAGGGACTAGCGGGGGAAAATACGCAGTATTTT.

This clone was counted between two and nine times. The genes are TRBV29-1 and TRBJ2-5; D not resolved. The CDR3 loop spans 13 amino acids. Deletions cut 6 bases from V and 1 base from J, with 12 bases between. CDR1 SQVTM and CDR2 ANQGSEA come from the germline V gene. This chain's CDR3 is CSVLRPGQETQYF. The DNA of the CDR3 is TGCAGCGTGCTCCGGCCGGGCCAAGAGACCCAGTACTTC. The full variable domain, completed using reference TRBV29-1 and TRBJ2-5, is SAVISQKPSRDICQRGTSLTIQCQVDSQVTMMFWYRQQPGQSLTLIATANQGSEATYESGFVIDKFPISRPNLTFSTLTVSNMSPEDSSIYLCSVLRPGQETQYFGPGTRLLVL.

In this sample, this clone turned up once. The chain combines TRBV7-2 with TRBJ2-3; the match to TRBD2 covers 8 bases. The CDR3 sequence is 18 residues long. J gave up 3 bases and V 1 base, and 12 bases lay outside the gene matches. Per germline, CDR1 SGHTA and CDR2 FQGNSA. For the CDR3, the DNA is TGTGCCAGCAGCTTAGGAGACCCGACTAGCGTTGGTACAGATACGCAGTATTTT. It specifies CASSLGDPTSVGTDTQYF.

The chain joins TRBV7-6 to TRBJ2-5; 7 nucleotides agree with TRBD2. Trimming removed 2 bases from V and 5 bases from J; junction bases left unmatched: 14. This CDR3 region has 17 residues. Germline CDR1 and CDR2: SGHVS and FNYEAQ. The CDR3 DNA reads as TGTGCCAGCAGCTTAAGGAGTGGGGGAGGGCCTCTGGAGACCCAGTACTTC. The encoded protein is CASSLRSGGGPLETQYF.

The table lists this clone with a count of one. The chain links TRBV28 to TRBJ2-7; 8 bases are shared with TRBD1. The germline V gene encodes CDR1 MDHEN and CDR2 SYDVKM. With V trimmed by 10 bases and J by 0 bases, 8 bases remained unmatched. CDR3 length: 14 amino acids. CDR3 DNA sequence: TGTGCCACCAACCCCGGGACAGGCTCCTACGAGCAGTACTTC. Translating it yields CATNPGTGSYEQYF.

The gene calls are TRBV24-1 and TRBJ2-3; 9 nucleotides align to TRBD1. J gave up 0 bases and V 4 bases, and 7 bases lay outside the gene matches. Germline CDR1 and CDR2: KGHDR and SFDVKD. There are 17 residues in the CDR3. CDR3 sequence (DNA): TGTGCCACCAGTGACACCGGGACAGGGTCCAGCACAGATACGCAGTATTTT. This codes for CATSDTGTGSSTDTQYF.

The CDR3 DNA reads as TGTGCCAGTAGTATATTCGGACTAGCGGGAGATGAGCAGTTCTTC. Translation gives CASSIFGLAGDEQFF. J is TRBJ2-1 and V is TRBV19; 13 nucleotides agree with TRBD2. The V segment lost 2 bases and the J segment 8 bases; nucleotides outside the gene matches: 3. Looked up from germline, CDR1 is LNHDA and CDR2 is SQIVND (reference sequence). CDR3 length: 15 residues.

V and J are TRBV5-6 and TRBJ2-3, with D tentatively TRBD1 (6 bases). V was shortened by 3 bases and J by 0 bases, with 11 bases between the two germline ends. Germline V gene sequence: CDR1 SGHDT, CDR2 YYEEEE. The CDR3 extends over 15 amino acids. CDR3 region: CASSSTGSSTDTQYF. The CDR3 DNA follows: TGTGCCAGCAGCTCGACAGGTTCTAGCACAGATACGCAGTATTTT.

The rearrangement uses TRBV10-3 and TRBJ2-3; TRBD2 matches 10 bases. Germline trimming cut 0 bases from V and 0 bases from J; bases unmatched to any gene: 3. Germline assignment: CDR1 ENHRY and CDR2 SYGVKD. The CDR3 covers 17 residues. The CDR3 sequence: CAISESEREGSTDTQYF. DNA of the CDR3: TGTGCCATCAGTGAGTCTGAGCGGGAGGGTAGCACAGATACGCAGTATTTT.